These 20 T cell receptor beta chains were sequenced from one sample in a study of blood T cell repertoires in COVID-19. Here immunoSEQ multiplex PCR was the method, and the copy in TCRdb shows in-frame clones only, minus some. The sample shows 39,000 or so clones, about 83% of them seen only once. Material for sequencing was peripheral blood. These receptors were obtained from a woman older than 75 with active or convalescent COVID-19.

This clone was counted once. V gene TRBV6-5 combines with J gene TRBJ2-7, with 7 positions matching TRBD1. J gave up 3 bases and V 6 bases, and 8 bases lay outside the gene matches. Per germline, CDR1 MNHEY and CDR2 SVGAGI. The CDR3 has 14 residues. CDR3 sequence reads: CASRGQSKIYEQYF. CDR3 in DNA: TGTGCCAGCAGGGGACAGTCGAAGATCTACGAGCAGTACTTC.

This chain links TRBV28 with TRBJ2-7, with TRBD1 matching 10 bases. The CDR3 spans 14 residues. J was trimmed by 3 bases and V by 5 bases; bases with no gene match: 4. The germline gives CDR1 MDHEN, CDR2 SYDVKM. The CDR3 here is CASSERTGGYEQYF. The CDR3 region has the DNA TGTGCCAGCAGTGAAAGGACAGGGGGCTACGAGCAGTACTTC.

This rearrangement joins TRBV20-1 to TRBJ2-3; 7 bases are a match to TRBD2. V trimming: 3 bases; J trimming: 0 bases; junction bases outside the gene matches: 6. The germline V gene encodes CDR1 DFQATT and CDR2 SNEGSKA (reference sequence). The CDR3 is 15 residues long. The CDR3 here is CSASRLAASTDTQYF. CDR3 nucleotides: TGCAGTGCTAGTCGGCTAGCGGCTAGCACAGATACGCAGTATTTT.

The V gene is TRBV19, the J gene TRBJ1-2; D perhaps matches TRBD1 (6 bases). The CDR3 has 14 residues. Germline V gene lookup returns CDR1 LNHDA and CDR2 SQIVND (reference sequence). Trimming removed 5 bases from V and 2 bases from J, with 12 bases in between. The DNA of the CDR3 is TGTGCCAGTAGTGTAACTCAGGGGAACTATGGCTACACCTTC. Translated: CASSVTQGNYGYTF.

The V and J genes are TRBV7-9 and TRBJ1-4, with D hard to call. V dropped 2 bases and J dropped 7 bases, with 14 bases sitting between them. The CDR3 consists of 15 residues. Germline CDR1 SEHNR, CDR2 FQNEAQ (reference sequence). The CDR3 DNA sequence: TGTGCCAGCAGCTTACCAGGAAATCGGATTGAAAAACTGTTTTTT. Translation gives CASSLPGNRIEKLFF. The whole variable domain, filled in from reference TRBV7-9 and TRBJ1-4, reads DTGVSQNPRHKITKRGQNVTFRCDPISEHNRLYWYRQTLGQGPEFLTYFQNEAQLEKSRLLSDRFSAERPKGSFSTLEIQRTEQGDSAMYLCASSLPGNRIEKLFFGSGTQLSVL.

A single count supports this clone. The chain couples TRBV28 to TRBJ1-5; TRBD1 might be the D (6 bases). This CDR3 region has 15 residues. Trimming took 4 bases from V and 4 from J, leaving 14 bases between them. CDR1 is MDHEN, CDR2 SYDVKM, per germline. The CDR3: CASSSPGTNNQPQHF. For the CDR3, the DNA is TGTGCCAGCAGTTCTCCCGGGACAAATAATCAGCCCCAGCATTTT.

This chain links TRBV7-9 with TRBJ1-6; 9 bases are a match to TRBD1. V was pared by 7 bases and J by 9 bases, with 7 bases of the junction left unmatched. In germline, CDR1 is SEHNR, CDR2 FQNEAQ (reference sequence). The CDR3 has 14 amino acids. This chain's CDR3 is CASTGQGFGSPLHF. CDR3 nucleotides: TGTGCCAGCACGGGACAGGGTTTCGGTTCACCCCTCCACTTT. Full variable domain (outside the CDR3, taken from reference TRBV7-9 and TRBJ1-6): DTGVSQNPRHKITKRGQNVTFRCDPISEHNRLYWYRQTLGQGPEFLTYFQNEAQLEKSRLLSDRFSAERPKGSFSTLEIQRTEQGDSAMYLCASTGQGFGSPLHFGNGTRLTVT.

The chain couples TRBV11-2 to TRBJ1-2; 8 nucleotides match TRBD1. There are 15 residues in the CDR3. J gave up 5 bases and V 5 bases, and 10 bases lay outside the gene matches. The germline V gene has CDR1 SGHAT and CDR2 FQNNGV. The CDR3 loop is CASSVNRGDLYGYTF. The CDR3 nucleotides read TGTGCCAGCAGCGTAAACAGGGGGGACCTATATGGCTACACCTTC.

Concerning this clone itself: One end of the junction fails to match germline, which may point to a read error. The chain carries TRBV5-4 and TRBJ2-3; D is perhaps TRBD2 (5 bases). CDR1 is SGHNT, CDR2 YYREEE, per germline (reference sequence). CDR3 size: 12 residues. The CDR3: CASSMDRLASDF. Written as DNA, the CDR3 is TGTGCCAGCAGCATGGACCGGCTAGCAAGTGACTTT. The whole variable domain, remainder taken from reference TRBV5-4 and TRBJ2-3, is ETGVTQSPTHLIKTRGQQVTLRCSSQSGHNTVSWYQQALGQGPQFIFQYYREEENGRGNFPPRFSGLQFPNYSSELNVNALELDDSALYLCASSMDRLASDFGPGTRLTVL.

This rearrangement joins TRBV6-1 to TRBJ1-1, with 9 bases that match TRBD1. The junction had 6 bases not matched to a gene; V was cut back by 6 bases and J by 1 base. CDR3 length: 15 amino acids. Per germline, CDR1 MNHNS and CDR2 SASEGT. The CDR3 spells CASRSTGQGNTEAFF. The CDR3 nucleotides read TGTGCCAGCAGATCGACGGGACAGGGGAACACTGAAGCTTTCTTT.

The gene calls are TRBV27 and TRBJ2-4; the D gene is possibly TRBD2 (7 bases). CDR3 size: 14 residues. The V gene's germline CDR1 is MNHEY and CDR2 SMNVEV (reference sequence). V was clipped by 6 bases and J by 3 bases, with 12 bases between them. The DNA of the CDR3 is TGTGCCAGCAGCCGGGGAGGGGGCAAAAACATTCAGTACTTC. Translation: CASSRGGGKNIQYF.

In this sample, this clone turned up a few times. The chain has TRBV3-1 (or the pseudogene TRBV3-2) and TRBJ2-2; 9 nucleotides line up with TRBD1. Germline lookup yields CDR1 LGHDT and CDR2 YNNKEL (reference sequence). Trimming removed 0 bases from V and 1 base from J; junction bases left unmatched: 0. The CDR3 has 16 residues. The CDR3 DNA follows: TGTGCCAGCAGCCAAGAGGGACAGGGGAACACCGGGGAGCTGTTTTTT. It translates to CASSQEGQGNTGELFF.

The rearrangement uses TRBV28 and TRBJ1-1, with D unclear. Looked up from germline, CDR1 is MDHEN and CDR2 is SYDVKM. V was shortened by 1 base and J by 5 bases, with 8 bases between the two germline ends. CDR3 length equals 13 residues. CDR3 in DNA: TGTGCCAGCAGTTTATATATGAGGACTGAAGCTTTCTTT. It yields the protein CASSLYMRTEAFF.

This clone was recorded only once. The J gene is TRBJ1-6, the V gene TRBV4-1; 7 nucleotides agree with TRBD1. The CDR3 extends over 15 amino acids. The V segment lost 3 bases and the J segment 8 bases; nucleotides outside the gene matches: 7. From germline, CDR1 is MGHRA and CDR2 YSYEKL. The CDR3 DNA sequence: TGCGCCAGCAGCCAGGCAGGCAGGGGGGATTCACCCCTCCACTTT. Translated, it gives CASSQAGRGDSPLHF.

The DNA for the CDR3 is TGTGCCAGCAGTGCAGACAGATACGAGCAGTACTTC. Its translation is CASSADRYEQYF. The chain is built from TRBV2 and TRBJ2-7; D is possibly TRBD1 (5 bases). V lost 4 bases to trimming and J lost 4 bases, with 8 bases between them. Germline V gives CDR1 SNHLY, CDR2 FYNNEI. The CDR3 extends over 12 amino acids.

The chain joins TRBV4-2 to TRBJ2-3; 11 bases agree with TRBD2. The CDR3 covers 21 residues. In germline, CDR1 is LGHNA, CDR2 YNFKEQ. V lost 4 bases, J lost 0 bases, and 18 bases stayed unmatched. CDR3 bases: TGTGCCAGCAGCCCCTCCATCGTGGGGCGACTAGCGGGGAACAGCACAGATACGCAGTATTTT. This codes for CASSPSIVGRLAGNSTDTQYF.

Here the CDR3 DNA reads TGCGCCAGCAGACAAACCCGGGGACAGGGTGACGAGACCCAGTACTTC. Translation: CASRQTRGQGDETQYF. The rearrangement joins TRBV4-1 to TRBJ2-5, with 9 bases that match TRBD1. The germline V gene has CDR1 MGHRA and CDR2 YSYEKL. With 6 bases clipped from V and 5 bases from J, the junction kept 13 bases outside the gene matches. The CDR3 is 16 residues long.

The chain carries TRBV25-1 and TRBJ1-4, with unresolved D. CDR1 and CDR2 (germline): MGHDK, SYGVNS. The germline V and J ends were trimmed by 1 base and 5 bases, with 11 bases remaining between them. The CDR3 runs to 15 residues. The CDR3 is CASSESVQTNEKLFF. The CDR3 region has the DNA TGTGCCAGCAGTGAATCGGTACAGACGAATGAAAAACTGTTTTTT.

The chain combines TRBV3-1 (or the pseudogene TRBV3-2) with TRBJ1-1; 7 bases fit TRBD1. The CDR3 has 15 amino acids. CDR1 is LGHDT, CDR2 YNNKEL, per germline (reference sequence). J was trimmed by 0 bases and V by 4 bases; bases with no gene match: 5. The CDR3 nucleotides read TGTGCCAGCAGCCGCCGGGACAGTTTGAACACTGAAGCTTTCTTT. This gives the protein CASSRRDSLNTEAFF.

CDR3 nucleotides: TGTGCCAGCAGCCCAGAATACCAAGAGACCCAGTACTTC. This codes for CASSPEYQETQYF. The chain uses TRBV2 and TRBJ2-5; D not resolved. Germline assignment: CDR1 SNHLY and CDR2 FYNNEI. V was trimmed by 6 bases and J by 0 bases, leaving 8 bases between them. The CDR3 totals 13 residues. Based on the CDR3 plus reference TRBV2 and TRBJ2-5, the full variable domain is EPEVTQTPSHQVTQMGQEVILRCVPISNHLYFYWYRQILGQKVEFLVSFYNNEISEKSEIFDDQFSVERPDGSNFTLKIRSTKLEDSAMYFCASSPEYQETQYFGPGTRLLVL.